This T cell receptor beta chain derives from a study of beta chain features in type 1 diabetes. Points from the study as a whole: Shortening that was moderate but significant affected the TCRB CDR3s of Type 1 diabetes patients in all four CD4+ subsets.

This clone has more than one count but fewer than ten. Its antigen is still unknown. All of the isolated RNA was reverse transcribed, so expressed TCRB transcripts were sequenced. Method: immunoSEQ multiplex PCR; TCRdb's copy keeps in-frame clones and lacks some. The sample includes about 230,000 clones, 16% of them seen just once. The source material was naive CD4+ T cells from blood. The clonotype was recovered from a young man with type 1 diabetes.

Here the CDR3 DNA reads TGCAGTGCCACTTTCGGAGAGACCCAGTACTTC. Translating gives CSATFGETQYF. The chain links TRBV20-1 to TRBJ2-5; D ambiguous. V dropped 6 bases and J dropped 4 bases, with 9 bases sitting between them. Germline CDR1 DFQATT, CDR2 SNEGSKA (reference sequence). This CDR3 comprises 11 residues.